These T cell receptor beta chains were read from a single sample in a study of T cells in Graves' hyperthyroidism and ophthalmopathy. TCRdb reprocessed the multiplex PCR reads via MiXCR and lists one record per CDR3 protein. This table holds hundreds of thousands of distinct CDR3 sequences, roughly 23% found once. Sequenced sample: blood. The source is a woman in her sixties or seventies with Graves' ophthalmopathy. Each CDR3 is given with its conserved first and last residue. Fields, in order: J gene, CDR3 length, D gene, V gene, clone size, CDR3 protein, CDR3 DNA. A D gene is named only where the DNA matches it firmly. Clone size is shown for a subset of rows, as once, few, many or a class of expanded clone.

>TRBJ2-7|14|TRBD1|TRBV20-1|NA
CSAGSGTGGYEQYF
TGCAGTGCTGGCTCCGGGACAGGGGGCTACGAGCAGTACTTC
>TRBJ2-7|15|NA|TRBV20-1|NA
CSARSRRRALYEQYF
TGCAGTGCCCGAAGTAGGCGGAGGGCGCTTTACGAGCAGTACTTC
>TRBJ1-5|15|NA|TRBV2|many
CASSELDYSNQPQHF
TGTGCCAGCAGTGAATTAGATTATAGCAATCAGCCCCAGCATTTT
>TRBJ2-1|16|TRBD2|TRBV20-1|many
CSARASGRAVYNEQFF
TGCAGTGCTAGAGCTAGCGGGAGGGCCGTGTACAATGAGCAGTTCTTC
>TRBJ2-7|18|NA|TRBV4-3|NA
CASSQRHGEGITGSEQYF
TGCGCCAGCAGCCAACGACACGGAGAGGGAATAACAGGGAGCGAGCAGTACTTC
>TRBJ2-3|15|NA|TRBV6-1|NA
CASSLGRTNTDTQYF
TGTGCCAGCAGTTTAGGGAGAACCAACACAGATACGCAGTATTTT
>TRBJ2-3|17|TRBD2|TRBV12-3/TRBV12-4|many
CASSLVGLAASTDTQYF
TGTGCCAGCAGTTTAGTGGGACTAGCGGCTAGCACAGATACGCAGTATTTT
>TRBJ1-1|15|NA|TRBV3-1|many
CASSQATGARTEAFF
TGTGCCAGCAGCCAAGCAACGGGGGCAAGGACTGAAGCTTTCTTT
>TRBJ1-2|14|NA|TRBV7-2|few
CASSLDAGFYGYTF
TGTGCCAGCAGCTTAGATGCAGGCTTCTATGGCTACACCTTC
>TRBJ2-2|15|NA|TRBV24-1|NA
CATSDLRRPTGELFF
TGTGCCACCAGTGATTTGCGCAGACCCACCGGGGAGCTGTTTTTT
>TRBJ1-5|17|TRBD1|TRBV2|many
CASSHFLGQGLSQPQHF
TGTGCCAGCAGTCACTTTTTGGGACAGGGATTATCTCAGCCCCAGCATTTT
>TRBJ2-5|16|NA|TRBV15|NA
CATSRRLGTVKETQYF
TGTGCCACCAGCAGAAGACTAGGGACAGTGAAAGAGACCCAGTACTTC
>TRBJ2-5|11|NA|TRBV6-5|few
CASSYGLTQYF
TGTGCCAGCAGTTACGGGTTGACCCAGTACTTC
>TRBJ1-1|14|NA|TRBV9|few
CASSVGVGAPEAFF
TGTGCCAGCAGCGTAGGAGTAGGAGCTCCTGAAGCTTTCTTT
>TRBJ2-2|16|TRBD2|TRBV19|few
CASSIERGWNTGELFF
TGTGCCAGTAGTATAGAGCGGGGGTGGAACACCGGGGAGCTGTTTTTT